This paragraph covers one TCR beta chain sequence. This clonotype was seen many times. Its antigen remains undetermined. Per-base qualities were not stored, and no clone one base away is much larger. The listed sequencing device is Illumina HiSeq 2000. Multiplex PCR amplification was used to generate the TCR beta chain libraries. High-throughput sequencing was used to analyze the amplified TCR beta chain products. TCRdb reworked the public reads: Q25 trimming with fastp, MiXCR clone assembly, productive beta chains retained. Entries are consolidated by CDR3 protein sequence, retaining the most common genes and DNA. A total of more than 200,000 distinct CDR3 sequences appear in this sample, around 32% of them only once. The ten most abundant clones make up over 1.1% of the sample. The sample is drawn from a study of breast tumors, draining lymph nodes, adjacent tissues (dated by TCRdb to 2016 to 2017). In terms of the full investigation: TCR beta repertoires were compared across tumor, adjacent nontumor tissue and axillary lymph nodes obtained from breast cancer patients. In human breast cancer, the study set out to assess how tumor, surrounding tissue and draining lymph node repertoires relate to one another and whether T cells might be exchanged between them. General conclusions and limits of the study: The study presented the conclusion that tumor T cells originate in lymph nodes as consistent with a hypothesis, not as something directly demonstrated. The data were considered consistent with the idea that most tumor T cells come from the lymph node and then expand in tumor tissue. Tumor T-cell repertoires showed less diversity than lymph node repertoires and more diversity than nontumor tissue repertoires, and tumor T-cell repertoires showed preferential V and J gene usage. The similarity between tumor and nontumor tissue repertoires was significantly greater in luminal-like breast cancer than in basal-like breast cancer.

The lymph node samples were taken from the axillary draining lymph nodes of breast cancer patients. The CDR3 holds 15 amino acids from the cysteine to the phenylalanine. Only CDR3 DNA is held: 45 bases, read in frame from base 1. Here V drops 4 bases and J drops 4 bases, and the junction holds 6 bases not matched to any gene. CDR1 and CDR2, looked up from the germline V gene (reference sequence), are LNHDA and SQIVND. Here the chain combines TRBV19 and TRBJ2-2, with TRBD1 identical over 7 junction bases. This TCR was sampled from a female donor with breast cancer. Some clones in this sample may be carry-over from other donors' samples. The sequencing sample was made of axillary lymph node tissue. CDR3 protein: CASSTQGVPTGELFF. The nucleotide sequence reads TGTGCCAGTAGTACCCAGGGGGTGCCCACCGGGGAGCTGTTTTTT.